The clone carrying this T cell receptor (beta chain) came up a few times. Its antigen is currently unknown. These data originate in a study of T cells after yellow fever vaccination. Study results and caveats: Post-booster reappearance was seen for most primary-vaccination clones (nearly 97% CD4, about 88% CD8). Contamination by abundant bulk-population clonotypes could be present in FACS-sorted repertoires.

5'RACE template switching generated TCR cDNA, adding a universal primer site and UMIs. TCRdb re-called the 5' RACE reads with MiXCR, one entry per CDR3 protein. This sample yields about 310,000 distinct CDR3 sequences, of which more than 3% are seen a single time; about 25% belongs to the top ten. V was shortened by 3 bases and J by 7 bases, with 17 bases between the two germline ends. This CDR3 has 15 amino acids. CDR1 is SGDLS, CDR2 YYNGEE, per germline. V is TRBV9 and J is TRBJ2-1, with D perhaps TRBD1 (5 bases). This sequence was found in a man aged 18 to 30 who received the YFV17D yellow fever vaccine. The sample in question was PBMCs, obtained on the day of the yellow fever booster vaccination. This CDR3 is CASSGLGAGRNEQFF. The CDR3 DNA follows: TGTGCCAGCAGCGGGCTGGGTGCAGGGCGTAATGAGCAGTTCTTC.